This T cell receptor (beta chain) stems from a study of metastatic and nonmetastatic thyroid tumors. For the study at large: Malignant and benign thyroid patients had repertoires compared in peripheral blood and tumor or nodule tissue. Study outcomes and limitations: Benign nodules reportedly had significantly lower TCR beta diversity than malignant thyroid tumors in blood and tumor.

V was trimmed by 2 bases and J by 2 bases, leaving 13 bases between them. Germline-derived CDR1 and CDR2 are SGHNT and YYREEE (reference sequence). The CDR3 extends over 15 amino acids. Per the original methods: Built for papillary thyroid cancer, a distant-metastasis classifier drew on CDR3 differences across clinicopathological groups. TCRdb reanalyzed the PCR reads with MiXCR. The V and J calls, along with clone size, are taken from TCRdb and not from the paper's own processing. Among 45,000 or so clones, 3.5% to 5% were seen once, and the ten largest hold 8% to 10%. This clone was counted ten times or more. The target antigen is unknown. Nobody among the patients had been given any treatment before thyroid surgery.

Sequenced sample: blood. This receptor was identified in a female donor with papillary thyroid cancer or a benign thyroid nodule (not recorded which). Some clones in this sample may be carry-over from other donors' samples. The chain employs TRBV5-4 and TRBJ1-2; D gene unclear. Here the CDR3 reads CASSFGRSENYGYTF. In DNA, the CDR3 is TGTGCCAGCAGCTTTGGGCGGAGTGAAAACTATGGCTACACCTTC.